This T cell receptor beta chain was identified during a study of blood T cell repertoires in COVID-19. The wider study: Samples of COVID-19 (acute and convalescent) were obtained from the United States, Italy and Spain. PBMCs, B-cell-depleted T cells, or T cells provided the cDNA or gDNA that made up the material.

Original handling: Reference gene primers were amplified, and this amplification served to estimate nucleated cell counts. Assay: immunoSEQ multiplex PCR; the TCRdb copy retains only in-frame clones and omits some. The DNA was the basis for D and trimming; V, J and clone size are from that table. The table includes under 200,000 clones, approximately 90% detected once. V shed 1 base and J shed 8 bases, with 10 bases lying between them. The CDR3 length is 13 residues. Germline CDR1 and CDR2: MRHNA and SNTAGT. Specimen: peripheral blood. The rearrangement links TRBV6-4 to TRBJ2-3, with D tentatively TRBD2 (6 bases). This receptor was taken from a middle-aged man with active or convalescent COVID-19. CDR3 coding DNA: TGTGCCAGCAGTGACTTCGGGACTGGTACGCAGTATTTT. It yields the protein CASSDFGTGTQYF.